The 26 T cell receptor beta chains below come from one sample, sequenced in a study of shared clonotypes between healthy human individuals. The assay was immunoSEQ multiplex PCR, and TCRdb's table has in-frame clones only and misses some. The sample yields 450,000 to 650,000 clones, around 78% seen once. The sample comprised PBMCs. Receptors were obtained from a woman aged 40 to 50 in good health. Some clones in this sample may be carry-over from other donors' samples.

This clone has only a few counts. The chain carries TRBV6-5 and TRBJ2-2; D is undetermined. CDR1 is MNHEY, CDR2 SVGAGI, per germline. V was pared by 3 bases and J by 1 base, with 12 bases between. This CDR3 is built from 16 residues. The CDR3 nucleotides read TGTGCCAGCAGTTATGTAGGGATTGGGAACACCGGGGAGCTGTTTTTT. Translating it yields CASSYVGIGNTGELFF.

The V call is TRBV2, the J call TRBJ2-2, with TRBD2 matching over 11 bases. Losses at the gene ends were 5 bases for V and 3 bases for J; bases not matched to a gene: 8. The CDR3 length is 17 residues. Per the germline V gene, CDR1 is SNHLY and CDR2 is FYNNEI. CDR3 coding DNA: TGTGCCAGCAGTCGCCCCCTAGCGGGAGGCGACACCGGGGAGCTGTTTTTT. Protein sequence: CASSRPLAGGDTGELFF.

The chain uses TRBV9 and TRBJ2-7; TRBD1 agrees at 12 bases. V trimming: 4 bases; J trimming: 5 bases; junction bases outside the gene matches: 7. The CDR3 has 15 amino acids. In germline, CDR1 is SGDLS, CDR2 YYNGEE. CDR3 nucleotides: TGTGCCAGCAGCCGATCCGGGACAGGGGGCCACGAGCAGTACTTC. This gives the protein CASSRSGTGGHEQYF.

As to this clone: One base away lies a much larger clone, so this may be a sequencing read error. The chain is built from TRBV30 and TRBJ2-3, with D unresolved. V lost 6 bases and J lost 3, with 10 bases in between. The CDR3 is 12 amino acids. The germline CDR1 and CDR2 sequences are GTSNPN and SVGIG (reference sequence). The CDR3 DNA is TGTGCCTGTAGTCTGGAGACAGATACGCAGTATTTT. Translation gives CACSLETDTQYF.

The V and J genes are TRBV5-1 and TRBJ2-7, with 8 bases that match TRBD1. This CDR3 comprises 16 residues. Germline CDR1 is SGHRS and CDR2 is YFSETQ. The V segment lost 0 bases and the J segment 4 bases; nucleotides outside the gene matches: 9. The CDR3, as DNA: TGCGCCAGCAGCTTGGTTGTAGACAGGGGTCTTTACGAGCAGTACTTC. This translates into CASSLVVDRGLYEQYF.

The V call is TRBV4-1, the J call TRBJ2-3; D is unresolved. V lost 3 bases and J lost 0, with 7 bases in between. CDR1 is MGHRA, CDR2 YSYEKL, per germline. This CDR3 comprises 14 residues. CDR3 amino acids: CASSHYTSTDTQYF. As DNA, the CDR3 is TGCGCCAGCAGCCACTACACTAGCACAGATACGCAGTATTTT.

This chain joins TRBV7-6 and TRBJ2-1; no definite D call. CDR1 is SGHVS and CDR2 is FNYEAQ in the germline V gene. The CDR3 extends over 15 amino acids. Between the trimmed V and J ends, which lost 5 bases and 0 bases, there was a span of 11 bases. The CDR3 region has the DNA TGTGCCAGCAGCCTTAATCCCAGCTCCTACAATGAGCAGTTCTTC. The encoded protein is CASSLNPSSYNEQFF.

The chain is built from TRBV28 and TRBJ1-2; the D gene is possibly TRBD1 (6 bases). The V gene lost 9 bases and the J gene lost 5 bases, with 19 bases spanning the gap. The CDR3 contains 14 residues. The germline CDR1 and CDR2 sequences are MDHEN and SYDVKM. The CDR3 here is CASITGSWGYGYTF. The CDR3 nucleotides are TGTGCCAGTATTACAGGGTCCTGGGGGTATGGCTACACCTTC.

This sequence joins TRBV7-9 and TRBJ2-1; no clear D. V was trimmed by 2 bases and J by 7 bases, leaving 6 bases between them. CDR1 is SEHNR and CDR2 is FQNEAQ in the germline V gene (reference sequence). The CDR3 has 12 residues. This CDR3 is CASSLSGNEQFF. In DNA form, the CDR3 reads TGTGCCAGCAGCTTATCTGGGAATGAGCAGTTCTTC.

V gene TRBV11-3 combines with J gene TRBJ2-7, with 7 bases that match TRBD2. Germline values: CDR1 SGHNT, CDR2 YENEEA. The CDR3 has 15 amino acids. The ends lost 1 base at V and 5 bases at J; junction bases unmatched: 8. CDR3 amino acids: CASSLGGRAIHEQYF. In DNA form, the CDR3 reads TGTGCCAGCAGCTTAGGTGGGAGGGCCATCCACGAGCAGTACTTC. Supplemented by reference TRBV11-3 and TRBJ2-7, the full variable domain reads EAGVVQSPRYKIIEKKQPVAFWCNPISGHNTLYWYLQNLGQGPELLIRYENEEAVDDSQLPKDRFSAERLKGVDSTLKIQPAELGDSAVYLCASSLGGRAIHEQYFGPGTRLTVT.

This clone was observed a few times. The rearrangement links TRBV18 to TRBJ1-2; weak D call: TRBD1 (6 bases). CDR3 length: 14 residues. Trimming took off 4 bases at V and 6 bases at J, with 15 bases between the two ends. In germline, CDR1 is KGHSH, CDR2 LQKENI. The CDR3 is CASSLQGSDDGYTF. DNA of the CDR3: TGTGCCAGCTCACTACAGGGTTCCGATGATGGCTACACCTTC.

A single count supports this clone. In nucleotides, the CDR3 is TGTGCCAGCATGGGACTAGCGGGGCAAGAGACCCAGTACTTC. It translates to CASMGLAGQETQYF. The J gene is TRBJ2-5, the V gene TRBV2; 13 bases are shared with TRBD2. V shed 7 bases and J 2 bases; nucleotides not matched to a gene: 1. The CDR3 is 14 residues long. Germline V gives CDR1 SNHLY, CDR2 FYNNEI.

V is TRBV9 and J is TRBJ2-5; 8 nucleotides line up with TRBD1. The V segment lost 2 bases and the J segment 1 base; nucleotides outside the gene matches: 4. Germline assignment: CDR1 SGDLS and CDR2 YYNGEE. CDR3 length: 15 amino acids. Here the CDR3 DNA reads TGTGCCAGCAGCGTGGGGACAGGATTCCAAGAGACCCAGTACTTC. Translation gives CASSVGTGFQETQYF.

As to this clone: A much larger clone lies a single base off, so this may be a read error. Other nucleotide sequences from this sample produce the same CDR3. This CDR3 is CASRTTGNSNQPQHF. The CDR3 DNA reads TGTGCCAGTAGGACCACAGGGAATAGCAATCAGCCCCAGCATTTT. The chain combines TRBV19 with TRBJ1-5; TRBD1 might be the D (6 bases). The V and J ends lost 6 bases and 0 bases respectively, with 12 bases between them. This CDR3 is built from 15 residues. Germline lookup yields CDR1 LNHDA and CDR2 SQIVND (reference sequence).

V gene TRBV7-9 combines with J gene TRBJ2-1; D is uncertain. The CDR3 is 14 residues long. The germline gives CDR1 SEHNR, CDR2 FQNEAQ (reference sequence). V dropped 5 bases and J dropped 1 base, with 9 bases sitting between them. The CDR3 DNA reads as TGTGCCAGCAGCCCCGGCCGGTCCTACAATGAGCAGTTCTTC. It codes for CASSPGRSYNEQFF.

A remark on this clone: One base separates it from a far larger clone, so it is likely a read error. This chain's CDR3 is CASSEGEGNTGELFF. The CDR3 region has the DNA TGTGCCAGCAGTGAAGGAGAAGGAAACACCGGGGAGCTGTTTTTT. The V gene is TRBV6-1, the J gene TRBJ2-2; no reliable D call. Between the trimmed V and J ends, which lost 1 base and 2 bases, there was a span of 8 bases. Germline V gene lookup returns CDR1 MNHNS and CDR2 SASEGT. The CDR3 is made up of 15 amino acids.

V and J are TRBV5-4 and TRBJ2-3, with 9 nucleotides matching TRBD1. Germline lookup yields CDR1 SGHNT and CDR2 YYREEE (reference sequence). The CDR3 is made up of 16 amino acids. V lost 2 bases to trimming and J lost 2 bases; unmatched junction nucleotides: 6. In DNA form, the CDR3 reads TGTGCCAGCAGCTTAGATGGGGACAGGGTCACAGATACGCAGTATTTT. As protein: CASSLDGDRVTDTQYF.

The chain is built from TRBV27 and TRBJ1-4; D perhaps matches TRBD1 (6 bases). The CDR3 loop spans 13 amino acids. With 2 bases removed from V and 7 bases from J, the gap between germline ends came to 8 bases. Looked up from germline, CDR1 is MNHEY and CDR2 is SMNVEV (reference sequence). CDR3: CASSLTGSEKLFF. The CDR3 DNA reads TGTGCCAGCAGTTTAACAGGGAGTGAAAAACTGTTTTTT.

For this clone: At one boundary the junction diverges from the germline segment, which might be a read error. The chain uses TRBV6-1 and TRBJ2-1; D remains unclear. The germline CDR1 and CDR2 sequences are MNHNS and SASEGT. This CDR3 contains 11 residues. The DNA of the CDR3 is TGTGCCGTCGAGAGGTTCAATGCGCAGTTCTTC. It is translated as CAVERFNAQFF.

The genes are TRBV7-9 and TRBJ2-3; D gene uncertain. Germline CDR1 reads SEHNR; CDR2 reads FQNEAQ (reference sequence). The CDR3 runs 14 residues. V was shortened by 3 bases and J by 0 bases, with 7 bases between the two germline ends. This CDR3 is CASSFGPSTDTQYF. Here the CDR3 DNA reads TGTGCCAGCAGCTTTGGTCCTAGCACAGATACGCAGTATTTT. The variable domain in full, completed from reference TRBV7-9 and TRBJ2-3, reads DTGVSQNPRHKITKRGQNVTFRCDPISEHNRLYWYRQTLGQGPEFLTYFQNEAQLEKSRLLSDRFSAERPKGSFSTLEIQRTEQGDSAMYLCASSFGPSTDTQYFGPGTRLTVL.

V gene TRBV10-3 combines with J gene TRBJ2-7; possible D gene TRBD2, 6 bases. The germline V and J ends were trimmed by 4 bases and 2 bases, with 18 bases remaining between them. This CDR3 region has 16 residues. Germline V gives CDR1 ENHRY, CDR2 SYGVKD. The CDR3: CAISAEGPRVPYEQYF. CDR3 bases: TGTGCCATCAGTGCGGAGGGGCCAAGAGTCCCCTACGAGCAGTACTTC.

CDR3: CASSLFTGELFF. CDR3 nucleotides: TGCGCCAGCAGCTTGTTTACCGGGGAGCTGTTTTTT. J is TRBJ2-2 and V is TRBV5-1; no clear D. There are 12 residues in the CDR3. V shed 1 base and J shed 5 bases, with 3 bases lying between them. Germline CDR1 is SGHRS and CDR2 is YFSETQ.

As regards this clone: The identical CDR3 is also encoded by other nucleotide sequences in the sample. The chain links TRBV18 to TRBJ2-3; D is unresolved. Trimming left V 6 bases short and J 0 bases short, with 7 bases between. The germline gives CDR1 KGHSH, CDR2 LQKENI. The CDR3 loop spans 13 amino acids. CDR3 bases: TGTGCCAGCTCCCCCCCTAGCACAGATACGCAGTATTTT. This encodes CASSPPSTDTQYF.

This chain joins TRBV6-5 and TRBJ1-1, with D uncertain. V shed 6 bases and J shed 5 bases, with 13 bases lying between them. The germline V gene has CDR1 MNHEY and CDR2 SVGAGI. The CDR3 is made up of 13 amino acids. In DNA, the CDR3 is TGTGCCAGCAGCAAGGGCGGATGGACTGAAGCTTTCTTT. It codes for CASSKGGWTEAFF.

This rearrangement joins TRBV6-6 to TRBJ2-5; D unresolved. Germline values: CDR1 MNHNY, CDR2 SVGAGI (reference sequence). Trimming left V 0 bases short and J 5 bases short, with 10 bases between. The length of the CDR3 is 14 residues. CDR3: CASSYSQTRETQYF. In DNA form, the CDR3 reads TGTGCCAGCAGTTACTCTCAGACGCGGGAGACCCAGTACTTC.

This clone has a count of ten or more. The chain links TRBV15 to TRBJ2-7, with 7 bases aligning to TRBD2. V lost 5 bases to trimming and J lost 2 bases; unmatched junction nucleotides: 9. This CDR3 comprises 15 residues. Germline V lookup: CDR1 LNHNV, CDR2 YYDKDF (reference sequence). CDR3 sequence: CATSAAMAGAYEQYF. The CDR3 DNA sequence: TGTGCCACCAGCGCGGCCATGGCGGGGGCCTACGAGCAGTACTTC.